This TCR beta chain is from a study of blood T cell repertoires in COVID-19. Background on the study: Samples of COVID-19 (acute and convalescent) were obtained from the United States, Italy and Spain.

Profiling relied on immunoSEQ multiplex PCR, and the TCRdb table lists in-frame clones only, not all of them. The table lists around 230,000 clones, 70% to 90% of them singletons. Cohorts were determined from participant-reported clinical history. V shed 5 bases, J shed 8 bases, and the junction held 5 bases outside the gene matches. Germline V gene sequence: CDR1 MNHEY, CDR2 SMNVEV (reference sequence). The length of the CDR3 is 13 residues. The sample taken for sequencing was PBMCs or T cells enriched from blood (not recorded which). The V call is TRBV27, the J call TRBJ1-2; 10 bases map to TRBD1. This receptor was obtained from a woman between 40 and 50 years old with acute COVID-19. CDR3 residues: CASSQGQGYGYTF. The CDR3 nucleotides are TGTGCCAGCAGTCAGGGACAGGGGTACGGCTACACCTTC.